These 20 T cell receptor beta chains were sequenced from one sample in a study of cytomegalovirus exposure and HLA in healthy donors. The primer mix had 60 Vbeta and 13 Jbeta primers. This table comes from immunoSEQ multiplex PCR, and its TCRdb copy is limited to in-frame clones, with some not included. The table has roughly 140,000 clones, 72% seen once. The sequenced sample was PBMCs. The receptor set was obtained from a middle-aged man in good health and CMV-seronegative.

The genes are TRBV19 and TRBJ2-6, with D possibly TRBD1 on 5 matching bases. CDR3 length equals 16 residues. Germline-derived CDR1 and CDR2 are LNHDA and SQIVND (reference sequence). The V gene lost 5 bases and the J gene lost 0 bases, with 11 bases spanning the gap. The CDR3 loop is CASSQGRLSGANVLTF. The CDR3 bases are TGTGCCAGTAGTCAGGGCAGGCTCTCTGGGGCCAACGTCCTGACTTTC.

This clone was counted only a few times. The rearrangement uses TRBV5-4 and TRBJ1-2; the D is unclear. This CDR3 spans 15 amino acids. Germline loops: CDR1 SGHNT, CDR2 YYREEE (reference sequence). The V end lost 4 bases, the J end lost 4 bases, and 17 bases lay between the germline ends. In nucleotides, the CDR3 is TGTGCCAGCAGCCCGTTATTGAGGGCCCCCTATGGCTACACCTTC. This codes for CASSPLLRAPYGYTF.

This chain connects TRBV7-9 to TRBJ2-5; 9 bases fit TRBD1. Per the germline V gene, CDR1 is SEHNR and CDR2 is FQNEAQ (reference sequence). The trim removed 4 bases at V and 4 bases at J, leaving 13 bases unmatched. This CDR3 has 17 amino acids. The CDR3 nucleotides read TGTGCCAGCAGCTCCTCGCGGACGGGACAGGGAGGAGAGACCCAGTACTTC. Translating it yields CASSSSRTGQGGETQYF.

The gene calls are TRBV27 and TRBJ2-4; TRBD1 is a possible D gene (6 bases). Germline V CDR1 and CDR2: MNHEY, SMNVEV (reference sequence). The CDR3 consists of 12 residues. V was shortened by 6 bases and J by 6 bases, with 9 bases between the two germline ends. DNA of the CDR3: TGTGCCAGCAGCGCAGGGGCAAACATTCAGTACTTC. Translating gives CASSAGANIQYF.

The CDR3 is CASSQGQNTEAFF. As DNA, the CDR3 is TGCGCCAGCAGCCAGGGACAGAACACTGAAGCTTTCTTT. The chain recombines TRBV5-1 with TRBJ1-1, with D perhaps TRBD1 (6 bases). Per the germline V gene, CDR1 is SGHRS and CDR2 is YFSETQ. This CDR3 is built from 13 residues. V was trimmed by 4 bases and J by 1 base, leaving 8 bases between them.

V gene TRBV10-3 combines with J gene TRBJ1-2, with 7 positions matching TRBD1. Trimming took 2 bases from V and 7 from J; bases not matched to a gene: 7. The CDR3 runs 14 residues. Germline V gene sequence: CDR1 ENHRY, CDR2 SYGVKD. The CDR3 sequence is CAISERTGDAGYTF. CDR3 DNA: TGTGCCATCAGTGAGAGAACAGGGGATGCTGGCTACACCTTC.

This clone was counted only a few times. The genes are TRBV18 and TRBJ1-5; D is possibly TRBD1 (5 bases). Trimming removed 0 bases at V and 5 bases at J, with 20 bases between. The CDR3 is 18 amino acids. CDR1 and CDR2 from the germline V gene are KGHSH and LQKENI. The CDR3 DNA reads TGTGCCAGCTCACCACCCCATCCGGGGGGTGGGTCCCATCAGCCCCAGCATTTT. Translating it yields CASSPPHPGGGSHQPQHF.

The CDR3 loop reads CASSFISRYNEQFF. The CDR3, as DNA: TGTGCCAGCAGCTTTATTAGCAGATACAATGAGCAGTTCTTC. The chain is built from TRBV7-9 and TRBJ2-1; no clear D. The V end was cut by 3 bases, the J end by 4 bases, with 10 bases between. CDR3 size: 14 residues. Per the germline V gene, CDR1 is SEHNR and CDR2 is FQNEAQ (reference sequence).

The V call is TRBV11-3, the J call TRBJ2-2; the D is unclear. Between the trimmed V and J ends, which lost 0 bases and 6 bases, there was a span of 8 bases. Germline values: CDR1 SGHNT, CDR2 YENEEA. There are 14 residues in the CDR3. This chain's CDR3 is CASSLENTAGELFF. CDR3 in DNA: TGTGCCAGCAGCTTAGAAAACACCGCCGGGGAGCTGTTTTTT.

This chain links TRBV6-1 with TRBJ2-3; weak D call: TRBD2 (6 bases). Trimming removed 1 base from V and 4 bases from J, with 9 bases in between. Germline lookup yields CDR1 MNHNS and CDR2 SASEGT. This CDR3 is built from 14 residues. CDR3 residues: CASSEEGRSDTQYF. The CDR3 nucleotides read TGTGCCAGCAGTGAAGAGGGGAGGTCAGATACGCAGTATTTT.

This clone has just a few counts. This chain links TRBV18 with TRBJ1-2, with unresolved D. Germline loops: CDR1 KGHSH, CDR2 LQKENI. This CDR3 has 13 residues. Trimming removed 0 bases at V and 6 bases at J, with 8 bases between. The CDR3 is CASSPPAGNGYTF. The CDR3 DNA is TGTGCCAGCTCACCACCAGCGGGGAATGGCTACACCTTC.

J is TRBJ1-1 and V is TRBV5-4; D gene uncertain. CDR1 SGHNT and CDR2 YYREEE come from the germline V gene (reference sequence). This CDR3 has 13 amino acids. Deletions cut 0 bases from V and 10 bases from J, with 13 bases between. CDR3 region: CASSLAGSSSAFF. As DNA, the CDR3 is TGTGCCAGCAGCTTGGCGGGGAGCTCTTCAGCTTTCTTT.

The V and J genes are TRBV18 and TRBJ1-4; D might be TRBD1 (5 bases). Germline-derived CDR1 and CDR2 are KGHSH and LQKENI. V was pared by 1 base and J by 7 bases, with 10 bases between. The length of the CDR3 is 14 residues. Here the CDR3 reads CASSPQGSSEKLFF. CDR3 sequence (DNA): TGTGCCAGCTCACCACAGGGGTCGAGTGAAAAACTGTTTTTT.

This clone was counted a few times. The V and J genes are TRBV6-1 and TRBJ2-1; D might be TRBD2 (5 bases). Between the trimmed V and J ends, which lost 5 bases and 12 bases, there was a span of 20 bases. Per germline, CDR1 MNHNS and CDR2 SASEGT. This CDR3 is 14 amino acids long. The CDR3 region has the DNA TGTGCCAGCAGTCTAACCGCCGTCCCAAGCGGGCAGTTCTTC. Translation: CASSLTAVPSGQFF.

DNA of the CDR3: TGCGCCAGCAGCTTGGGACAGGGGAACAATCAGCCCCAGCATTTT. Translation: CASSLGQGNNQPQHF. The chain joins TRBV5-1 to TRBJ1-5; 8 nucleotides align to TRBD1. Germline values: CDR1 SGHRS, CDR2 YFSETQ. V dropped 0 bases and J dropped 3; count of bases not matched to a gene: 2. The CDR3 runs to 15 residues.

This chain uses TRBV7-2 with TRBJ2-3, with 9 bases that match TRBD2. CDR3 length: 16 amino acids. Germline V gives CDR1 SGHTA, CDR2 FQGNSA. The ends lost 3 bases at V and 2 bases at J; junction bases unmatched: 6. The CDR3 nucleotides are TGTGCCAGCAGCTTGGCGGGACTAGCACACACAGATACGCAGTATTTT. Translation gives CASSLAGLAHTDTQYF.

This clone was seen a handful of times. The chain uses TRBV5-6 and TRBJ1-5, with D perhaps TRBD1 (6 bases). CDR1 and CDR2 (germline): SGHDT, YYEEEE. Between the trimmed V and J ends, which lost 4 bases and 0 bases, there was a span of 14 bases. CDR3 length: 16 amino acids. In DNA, the CDR3 is TGTGCCAGCAGCCGACAGGTGGGATATAGCAATCAGCCCCAGCATTTT. Translating gives CASSRQVGYSNQPQHF.

The gene calls are TRBV5-1 and TRBJ1-4; 7 nucleotides align to TRBD1. V lost 1 base to trimming and J lost 7 bases; unmatched junction nucleotides: 7. CDR3 length equals 15 residues. Germline V gene lookup returns CDR1 SGHRS and CDR2 YFSETQ. CDR3 region: CASSLSTGTGEKLFF. In DNA, the CDR3 is TGCGCCAGCAGCTTGTCGACAGGGACGGGTGAAAAACTGTTTTTT.

The rearrangement uses TRBV2 and TRBJ1-1; D may be TRBD1 (6 bases). The germline CDR1 and CDR2 sequences are SNHLY and FYNNEI. V was trimmed by 0 bases and J by 0 bases, leaving 17 bases between them. The CDR3 spans 18 residues. CDR3 residues: CASSEAQDRDQMNTEAFF. CDR3 nucleotides: TGTGCCAGCAGTGAAGCGCAGGACAGAGACCAAATGAACACTGAAGCTTTCTTT. Supplemented by reference TRBV2 and TRBJ1-1, the full variable domain reads EPEVTQTPSHQVTQMGQEVILRCVPISNHLYFYWYRQILGQKVEFLVSFYNNEISEKSEIFDDQFSVERPDGSNFTLKIRSTKLEDSAMYFCASSEAQDRDQMNTEAFFGQGTRLTVV.

In its sample, this clone was seen once. The chain carries TRBV6-5 and TRBJ1-1, with a possible D match to TRBD1 (6 bases). CDR3 length: 15 amino acids. CDR1 is MNHEY and CDR2 is SVGAGI in the germline V gene. The ends were cut back, 2 bases at V and 3 bases at J, with 13 bases in the middle. CDR3 DNA: TGTGCCAGCAGTTACGGGGGCAGACCCCACACTGAAGCTTTCTTT. Its translation: CASSYGGRPHTEAFF.